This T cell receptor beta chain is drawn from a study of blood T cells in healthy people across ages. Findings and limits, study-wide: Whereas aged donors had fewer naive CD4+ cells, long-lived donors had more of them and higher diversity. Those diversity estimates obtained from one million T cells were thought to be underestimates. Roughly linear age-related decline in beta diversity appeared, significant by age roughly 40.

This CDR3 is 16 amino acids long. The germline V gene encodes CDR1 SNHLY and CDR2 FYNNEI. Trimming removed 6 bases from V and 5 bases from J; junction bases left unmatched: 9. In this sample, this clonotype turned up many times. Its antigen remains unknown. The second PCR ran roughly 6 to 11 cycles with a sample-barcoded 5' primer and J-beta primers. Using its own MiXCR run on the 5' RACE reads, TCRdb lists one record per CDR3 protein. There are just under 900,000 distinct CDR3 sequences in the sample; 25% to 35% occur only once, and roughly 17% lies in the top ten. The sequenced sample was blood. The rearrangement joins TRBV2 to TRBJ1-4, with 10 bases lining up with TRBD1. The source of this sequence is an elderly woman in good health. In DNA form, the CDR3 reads TGTGCCAGCAGCGGGATGACAGGGGGCATAAATGAAAAACTGTTTTTT. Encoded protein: CASSGMTGGINEKLFF.